The T cell receptor beta chain under discussion was sequenced for a study of cytomegalovirus exposure and HLA in healthy donors (dated by TCRdb to about 2017). Notes on the research overall: An earlier analysis of roughly 500 of the donors reported 250 to 350 Gb of sequence data and roughly 110 million unique TCR beta sequences from some 180 million T cells. Across 398 genotyped donors of the cohort, an average of approximately 200,000 unique TCR beta nucleotide sequences per donor were sequenced, and approximately 19% of those sequences were non-productive. A handful of DR-DQ haplotypes were handled as single units for association and clustering because linkage in the cohort was strong. Rather than drawing on any new phenotypic data, the later analysis identified candidate immune exposures from TCR beta sequences and the way those sequences occurred across donors. A later analysis re-examined previously published TCR beta repertoires from more than 600 donors and added high-resolution HLA genotyping to investigate patterns of TCR occurrence. To predict cytomegalovirus infection status, the study brought together high-throughput TCR immunosequencing, statistical association of individual TCRs with disease status, and machine learning. All discovery cohort repertoires had been generated on a single sequencing platform. Alongside the repertoire data, information on donor age, sex, ethnicity and CMV serostatus was compiled. An earlier analysis of approximately 630 of the donors applied high-throughput TCR beta sequencing to assess whether each TCR beta V gene segment acted as functional or pseudogenic. The study profiled the T cell repertoires of fewer than 850 subjects by immunosequencing and related them to cytomegalovirus serostatus. The number of typed donors differed by locus: about 620-630 for A, B, C, DRB1 and DQB1; some 500 for DQA1; approximately 600 for DPA1; and 450 to 480 for DPB1. In addition to the first cohort of approximately 670 subjects, a separate validation cohort of approximately 130 different subjects was used. HLA typing covered class I and class II loci at four-digit resolution. Roughly 300 gigabases of sequencing data and approximately 80 million unique TCR sequences were included in an early release covering about 700 HLA-typed donors. The study aimed to test whether signatures of past pathogen exposure could be identified by cataloging public T cell receptors. Of the approximately 400 genotyped donors, roughly 85% fell in the genetic ancestry cluster associated with self-reported Caucasian donors. A later genetic analysis used genome-wide SNP genotypes for about three fifths of the 666 donors, treating that subset as a discovery cohort.

General study outcomes and caveats: Correlated functional status among segregating V segments might be attributable to linkage disequilibrium, but an unknown experimental factor could not be ruled out. In both the original and validation cohorts, the classifier was reported to diagnose cytomegalovirus status with high specificity and sensitivity. According to a later analysis, TCR association rates differed among HLA loci, with DRB1 alleles showing the most associated TCRs and HLA-C alleles showing the fewest. The study gave a list of 150 to 200 TCR beta chains associated with cytomegalovirus. An association between a missense DCLRE1C variant and V-gene and J-gene trimming of TCR beta chains was found in a later genetic analysis and replicated in an independent cohort. Because some donors lacked HLA typing at each locus, the association tests relied only on the typed subset. The only immune exposure information available for the cohort was CMV serostatus. The earlier analysis of some 540 of the donors excluded seventeen rarely observed V segments, including chromosome 9 orphons, because counts were too low. In vitro tests confirmed that a few of the cytomegalovirus-associated TCR beta chains recognize cytomegalovirus antigens. The authors suggested that the approach could potentially be extended to other disease states and immunological phenotypes. The sequencing pipeline was judged likely to have produced a cluster of highly shared sequence variants as a technical artifact. Most CMV-associated TCR beta chains appeared to be HLA-restricted in a later analysis, and the HLA associations seemed to be driven largely by CMV exposure. In an earlier analysis of 587 of the donors, most TCR beta V segments appeared in productive rearrangements about 87% or about 30% of the time, broadly matching IMGT annotations. Presence/absence analyses assumed roughly uniform sequencing depth across donors, an assumption that may not hold. Assigning TCR associations to individual alleles was difficult when HLA alleles, especially DR and DQ, strongly co-occurred. In a later genetic analysis, fewer N-insertions in productive TCRs were reported among donors in an Asian-associated ancestry cluster than the approximately 710-donor mean. Because the 87-base-pair reads could not distinguish some IMGT-functional V segments, including TRBV6-2 and TRBV6-3, those segments were excluded. According to a later analysis, parvovirus B19, influenza, CMV and Epstein-Barr virus appeared linked to several top co-occurrence clusters. Only TCR beta chains were sequenced in this cohort, and the absence of alpha or paired-chain data limited detectable features. Compared with equally common non-associated chains, HLA-associated TCR beta chains in a later analysis were more clonally expanded and had lower generation probabilities. While some public TCRs were present in many individuals, most TCR sequences turned up only very rarely across donors. A further reported finding was that TCR beta sequences accurately predicted the HLA-A and HLA-B alleles for most subjects in the first cohort. A later analysis associated about 17,000 TCR beta sequences with specific HLA alleles at a false discovery rate of 0.05.

Of note for this clone: What antigen it recognizes has not been identified. Base qualities are not recorded, but no much larger clone differs from it by a single base.

The cohort comprised more than 550 healthy bone marrow donors. Cohort members were all nominally healthy when sampled, although unrecorded immune exposures were likely present. The donor tested CMV seronegative, placing the donor among the 350 or so seronegative members of the cohort. A peripheral blood sample was provided by each donor, and peripheral blood mononuclear cells were used for TCR beta sequencing. Genomic DNA extraction from the blood cell samples was performed with the Qiagen DNeasy Blood Extraction Kit. Receptor libraries were prepared by the immunoSEQ multiplex PCR assay. The multiplex PCR relied on a mix of 60 forward primers for TCR Vbeta segments and 13 reverse primers for TCR Jbeta segments. A multiplex PCR assay on genomic DNA amplified the CDR3 region of rearranged TCR beta genes. The amplified TCR beta libraries were sequenced on the Illumina HiSeq System as 87-base-pair reads. Per the source publication's procedure: Across the 500 to 750 repertoires, a later analysis counted approximately 83 million unique TCR beta chains, roughly 11 million of which were shared by at least two donors. To remove PCR and sequencing errors, raw reads were error-corrected and collapsed into unique sequences using a nearest-neighbor algorithm that merged closely related sequences. V, D and J gene segments were assigned by aligning CDR3 sequences to IMGT reference sequences. For a sequence to be retained, a match of at least six nucleotides was required to both a V gene segment and a J gene segment. Rearrangements were classified as productive when the CDR3 lacked stop codons and remained in frame with V and J, and all other rearrangements were classified as non-productive. CDR3 was defined according to IMGT convention as the region running from the second conserved V-encoded cysteine to the conserved J-encoded phenylalanine. The earlier analysis of about 590 of the donors excluded sequences that lacked an unambiguous match to a single V gene segment. In an earlier analysis of approximately 610 of the donors, V segments were called functional above 56.7% productive rearrangements and were called segregating when the between-donor standard deviation exceeded 5%. To diagnose cytomegalovirus status from the catalog of TCR beta chain sequences, a statistical classification framework was built. V and J gene assignment, in a later analysis, came from comparing TCR nucleotide sequences with IMGT/GENE-DB human TR gene sequences. In a later analysis, CDR3 sequences and most-parsimonious VDJ recombination scenarios were assigned using the TCRdist pipeline. In a later analysis, each TCR beta chain was defined by its CDR3 amino acid sequence together with its V-gene family, and reads lacking a unique V-gene family were excluded. In a later analysis, 500 to 700 highly shared, low-generation-probability nucleotide sequences were removed to address suspected cross-contamination and a sequencing artifact. In a later analysis, a clonal expansion index was calculated for each public chain from normalized within-repertoire ranks of inferred template counts. In a later analysis, generation probabilities were computed with a VDJ recombination model fitted to out-of-frame rearrangements, and the resulting probabilities were checked against IGoR. Hypergeometric tests were used in a later analysis to score TCR-TCR, TCR-HLA and TCR-CMV co-occurrence, with a repertoire-size bias correction applied to the TCR pairs. In a later analysis, false discovery rates were estimated by permuting HLA or CMV assignments 20 times. A later analysis grouped co-occurring TCRs with DBSCAN, adding TCRdist sequence similarity when clustering within HLA-allele-positive subsets. For co-occurrence clustering, repertoires with fewer than 30,000 or more than 120,000 public chains were excluded, along with 5 or 6 repertoires with anomalous nucleotide sharing. TCRdb provides this immuneACCESS table in a form limited to in-frame rearrangements. Some clones are lacking; in checked studies, under half of them reflect an unresolved V gene, and why the rest are absent is not known. The V and J calls and clone size were taken over from that table, and D and trimming were inferred from the DNA. The sample yields roughly 150,000 clones; around 80% were counted once. 2.2% of the sample rests with the top ten.

The cysteine opens and the phenylalanine closes a CDR3 of 11 amino acids. The CDR3 DNA has 33 bases and is translated from base 1. V is cut by 4 bases and J by 5 bases, and the space between the germline ends is 9 bases. Via the germline V gene (reference sequence), CDR1 is GTSNPN and CDR2 SVGIG. The V and J segments used are TRBV30 and TRBJ2-7; a tentative D call is TRBD1 (6 bases match). Input material: PBMCs. The TCR was taken from a man aged 30-40 years in good health and CMV-seronegative. CDR3 loop: CAWNRANEQYF. The bases are TGTGCCTGGAACAGGGCAAACGAGCAGTACTTC. The CDR3, completed at both ends by the reference TRBV30 and TRBJ2-7 genes, gives the full variable domain SQTIHQWPATLVQPVGSPLSLECTVEGTSNPNLYWYRQAAGRGLQLLFYSVGIGQISSEVPQNLSASRPQDRQFILSSKKLLLSDSGFYLCAWNRANEQYFGPGTRLTVT.